This passage covers 21 T cell receptor beta chains from one sample sequenced in a study of shared clonotypes between healthy human individuals. Assay used: immunoSEQ multiplex PCR; TCRdb lists only in-frame clones, some missing. The sample has about 1 million clones, 70% to 80% seen once; the top ten hold about 1.5%. Sequenced input: memory CD4+ T cells sorted from blood. The subset denotes: CD45RA-negative fraction. The source is a man aged 18 to 29 in good health.

This clone was counted only a few times. V gene TRBV30 combines with J gene TRBJ1-4; D not resolved. The CDR3 consists of 13 residues. The V gene lost 1 base and the J gene lost 8 bases, with 11 bases spanning the gap. The V gene's germline CDR1 is GTSNPN and CDR2 SVGIG (reference sequence). CDR3 DNA: TGTGCCTGGAGTGAAGGGATCCGGGAAAAACTGTTTTTT. It translates to CAWSEGIREKLFF.

The rearrangement joins TRBV18 to TRBJ2-7, with a weak D call TRBD2 (6 bases). Germline CDR1 reads KGHSH; CDR2 reads LQKENI. V was pared by 3 bases and J by 3 bases, with 15 bases between. The CDR3 runs 15 residues. CDR3 in amino acids: CASSPNMQGGYEQYF. The CDR3 DNA is TGTGCCAGCTCACCGAATATGCAGGGAGGCTACGAGCAGTACTTC.

This chain connects TRBV5-6 to TRBJ1-2; tentative D call: TRBD1 (5 bases). The CDR3 totals 16 residues. The germline V gene has CDR1 SGHDT and CDR2 YYEEEE. Trimming pared 2 bases from V and 4 bases from J, leaving 18 bases between. This CDR3 reads CASSFGMLGEAYGYTF. CDR3 DNA: TGTGCCAGCAGCTTTGGGATGTTGGGGGAGGCCTATGGCTACACCTTC.

This rearrangement joins TRBV11-2 to TRBJ2-7; D unresolved. Germline V CDR1 and CDR2: SGHAT, FQNNGV. V was pared by 2 bases and J by 2 bases, with 13 bases between. CDR3 length: 15 amino acids. The CDR3 DNA reads TGTGCCAGCAGCTTACATAACACAGCTACCTACGAGCAGTACTTC. Amino acids: CASSLHNTATYEQYF.

This clone was counted a single time. The identical CDR3 is also encoded by other nucleotide sequences in the sample. The chain employs TRBV19 and TRBJ2-1; 8 bases are a match to TRBD1. The CDR3 is 14 residues long. V was clipped by 4 bases and J by 4 bases; unmatched bases: 3. Per the germline V gene, CDR1 is LNHDA and CDR2 is SQIVND (reference sequence). The chain's CDR3 is CASSTGQVYNEQFF. CDR3 in DNA: TGTGCCAGTAGTACGGGACAGGTTTACAATGAGCAGTTCTTC.

V is TRBV2 and J is TRBJ1-5, with D possibly TRBD1 on 5 matching bases. Trimming removed 5 bases at V and 7 bases at J, with 15 bases between. The CDR3 contains 14 residues. Germline V gene lookup returns CDR1 SNHLY and CDR2 FYNNEI. In nucleotides, the CDR3 is TGTGCCAGCAGTCGAGCGACAGCCGTGCAGCCCCAGCATTTT. This encodes CASSRATAVQPQHF.

This clone was picked up a small number of times. This CDR3 is also generated by other DNA sequences in the sample. The CDR3 DNA is TGTGCCAGCAGCTTAGCCGGGTCTAACTATGGCTACACCTTC. As protein: CASSLAGSNYGYTF. The chain has TRBV7-2 and TRBJ1-2; D remains ambiguous. CDR3 length equals 14 residues. Trimming stripped 0 bases from V and 0 bases from J, with 5 bases between. Germline CDR1 is SGHTA and CDR2 is FQGNSA.

The V call is TRBV2, the J call TRBJ2-7, with 8 nucleotides matching TRBD1. CDR1 is SNHLY, CDR2 FYNNEI, per germline. Losses at the gene ends were 4 bases for V and 3 bases for J; bases not matched to a gene: 5. The CDR3 consists of 14 residues. This CDR3 reads CASSARQGHYEQYF. CDR3 in DNA: TGTGCCAGCAGTGCCCGACAGGGGCACTACGAGCAGTACTTC.

The count of this clone is one. V and J are TRBV18 and TRBJ2-7; 9 nucleotides agree with TRBD1. The trim removed 0 bases at V and 7 bases at J, leaving 7 bases unmatched. Germline V gives CDR1 KGHSH, CDR2 LQKENI. CDR3 length: 15 amino acids. CDR3 nucleotide sequence: TGTGCCAGCTCACCACCGTTACAGGGGGCCCGAGAGCAGTACTTC. It encodes CASSPPLQGAREQYF.

The rearrangement joins TRBV6-5 to TRBJ2-7, with D unclear. The V gene's germline CDR1 is MNHEY and CDR2 SVGAGI. This CDR3 has 15 residues. V lost 2 bases and J lost 2, with 13 bases in between. CDR3 bases: TGTGCCAGCAGTTACGTGGCGGTCAAGCCCTACGAGCAGTACTTC. It codes for CASSYVAVKPYEQYF.

V usage is TRBV5-4 and J usage is TRBJ2-7; 8 nucleotides agree with TRBD2. Per the germline V gene, CDR1 is SGHNT and CDR2 is YYREEE (reference sequence). The CDR3 runs to 16 residues. V shed 4 bases and J 5 bases; nucleotides not matched to a gene: 14. The CDR3 region is CASSPPGSGRLNEQYF. The CDR3 DNA reads as TGTGCCAGCAGCCCTCCCGGGAGCGGGAGACTGAACGAGCAGTACTTC.

The rearrangement joins TRBV10-1 to TRBJ2-5; the D gene is possibly TRBD1 (6 bases). The CDR3 runs 14 residues. From germline, CDR1 is WNHNN and CDR2 SYGVQD (reference sequence). Trimming took off 6 bases at V and 5 bases at J, with 16 bases between the two ends. CDR3 DNA: TGCGCCAGCAGGGCAGGGGTAAACGTGGAGACCCAGTACTTC. This sequence encodes CASRAGVNVETQYF.

The V call is TRBV30, the J call TRBJ2-7, with 7 bases identical to TRBD1. CDR1 GTSNPN and CDR2 SVGIG come from the germline V gene (reference sequence). Losses at the gene ends were 5 bases for V and 2 bases for J; bases not matched to a gene: 9. The CDR3 is 14 amino acids. The CDR3 loop is CAWSTGIGPYEQYF. As DNA, the CDR3 is TGTGCCTGGTCGACAGGGATTGGGCCCTACGAGCAGTACTTC.

The sample holds a few counts of this clone. The chain carries TRBV6-6 and TRBJ1-1, with no clear D. Trimming removed 7 bases at V and 1 base at J, with 7 bases between. Germline assignment: CDR1 MNHNY and CDR2 SVGAGI (reference sequence). The CDR3 has 12 amino acids. The DNA for the CDR3 is TGTGCCAGCAAGTGGGAGAACACTGAAGCTTTCTTT. Translating it yields CASKWENTEAFF.

On this clone itself: The sample holds other DNA sequences that translate to the same CDR3. The chain joins TRBV29-1 to TRBJ2-3; 9 bases are a match to TRBD1. This CDR3 region has 12 residues. The germline gives CDR1 SQVTM, CDR2 ANQGSEA. After removal of 6 bases from V and 6 bases from J, the junction contained 4 bases not matched to a gene. CDR3 protein: CSVGQGGDTQYF. CDR3 coding DNA: TGCAGCGTGGGACAGGGAGGTGATACGCAGTATTTT.

The chain combines TRBV5-1 with TRBJ1-1; D remains ambiguous. This CDR3 region has 15 residues. Trimming cost V 1 base and J 1 base, with 11 bases left between them. Germline CDR1 is SGHRS and CDR2 is YFSETQ. Here the CDR3 DNA reads TGCGCCAGCAGCTTGAGTACCTCTGAGAACACTGAAGCTTTCTTT. Its translation: CASSLSTSENTEAFF.

Note on this clone: Other DNA sequences within the sample encode an identical CDR3. This rearrangement joins TRBV5-4 to TRBJ2-1; the D is unclear. This CDR3 has 15 residues. Deletions cut 0 bases from V and 0 bases from J, with 7 bases between. Germline-derived CDR1 and CDR2 are SGHNT and YYREEE (reference sequence). The chain's CDR3 is CASSLGASSYNEQFF. CDR3 DNA: TGTGCCAGCAGCTTGGGGGCTAGCTCCTACAATGAGCAGTTCTTC.

This clone came up a few times. V gene TRBV5-4 combines with J gene TRBJ2-1, with TRBD1 matching over 8 bases. V lost 4 bases and J lost 6; bases outside the gene matches: 9. CDR1 is SGHNT, CDR2 YYREEE, per germline (reference sequence). The CDR3 extends over 15 amino acids. The CDR3: CASSQFGTGFNEQFF. The CDR3 DNA reads TGTGCCAGCAGCCAATTCGGGACAGGCTTCAATGAGCAGTTCTTC.

The chain carries TRBV12-5 and TRBJ1-1; D may be TRBD1 (5 bases). Trimming cost V 7 bases and J 1 base, with 16 bases left between them. CDR1 and CDR2 from the germline V gene are LGHNT and FRNRAP. The CDR3 sequence is 15 residues long. This CDR3 is CASAPPGGRNTEAFF. The CDR3 DNA sequence: TGTGCTAGTGCTCCCCCCGGGGGTAGGAACACTGAAGCTTTCTTT.

This clone is a singleton in its sample. The chain employs TRBV10-3 and TRBJ2-5; either TRBD1 or TRBD2 may supply D (5 bases each). CDR3 size: 15 residues. CDR1 and CDR2 (germline): ENHRY, SYGVKD. Trimming pared 5 bases from V and 7 bases from J, leaving 20 bases between. CDR3 region: CAISYSGTGIRTQYF. The CDR3 nucleotides are TGTGCCATCAGTTACTCGGGGACGGGGATAAGGACCCAGTACTTC.

This clone was counted once. This chain joins TRBV7-2 and TRBJ1-2, with D possibly TRBD1 on 5 matching bases. Germline lookup yields CDR1 SGHTA and CDR2 FQGNSA. The CDR3 is made up of 15 amino acids. The V end was cut by 2 bases, the J end by 7 bases, with 17 bases between. CDR3 residues: CASSLRGTGFSGYTF. The CDR3 DNA is TGTGCCAGCAGCTTACGGGGCACGGGGTTCTCTGGCTACACCTTC. The full variable domain, rest sourced from reference TRBV7-2 and TRBJ1-2, is GAGVSQSPSNKVTEKGKDVELRCDPISGHTALYWYRQSLGQGLEFLIYFQGNSAPDKSGLPSDRFSAERTGGSVSTLTIQRTQQEDSAVYLCASSLRGTGFSGYTFGSGTRLTVV.